These T cell receptor beta chains were read from a single sample in a study of cytomegalovirus exposure and HLA in healthy donors. Profiling relied on immunoSEQ multiplex PCR, and the TCRdb table lists in-frame clones only, not all of them. The sample lists about 160,000 clones; 85% to 90% were seen once. The specimen sequenced was PBMCs. All receptors come from a woman in her 30s in good health and CMV-seronegative. Both conserved end residues are part of each CDR3. D genes are given only for firm matches. Some rows have no size entry. The others give once, few or many, or a class for an expanded clone.

TRBJ2-1 | TRBV7-8 | TRBD2 | - | CASSLGGSGAYNEQFF | TGTGCCAGCAGCCTAGGCGGGAGCGGGGCCTACAATGAGCAGTTCTTC
TRBJ1-1 | TRBV6-5 | - | - | CASSLTGLNTEAFF | TGTGCCAGCAGTTTGACGGGATTGAACACTGAAGCTTTCTTT
TRBJ1-6 | TRBV4-1 | - | - | CASSQGRVENSPLHF | TGCGCCAGCAGCCAAGGAAGGGTAGAAAATTCACCCCTCCACTTT
TRBJ2-1 | TRBV6-5 | TRBD2 | few | CASSWTSGGYNEQFF | TGTGCCAGCAGTTGGACTAGCGGGGGGTACAATGAGCAGTTCTTC
TRBJ2-1 | TRBV7-9 | - | - | CASSTMAGARGQFF | TGTGCCAGCAGCACCATGGCAGGGGCGCGAGGGCAGTTCTTC
TRBJ1-1 | TRBV5-4 | - | - | CASSPGRRGEGNTEAFF | TGTGCCAGCAGCCCCGGGCGTCGAGGGGAAGGGAACACTGAAGCTTTCTTT
TRBJ1-4 | TRBV6-1 | - | few | CASSEYRLWEKLFF | TGTGCCAGCAGTGAATACCGATTGTGGGAAAAACTGTTTTTT
TRBJ1-1 | TRBV15 | - | - | CATSYYVGVGSTEAFF | TGTGCCACCAGCTATTACGTAGGCGTTGGTTCCACTGAAGCTTTCTTT
TRBJ2-7 | TRBV29-1 | - | - | CSVGNSRQAGEQYF | TGCAGCGTTGGCAACTCCAGGCAGGCCGGCGAGCAGTACTTC
TRBJ2-7 | TRBV27 | - | - | CASRNTGTPNQYEQYF | TGTGCCAGCAGGAATACCGGGACTCCTAATCAGTACGAGCAGTACTTC
TRBJ2-1 | TRBV7-3 | TRBD2 | - | CASSLSGGGRNEQFF | TGTGCCAGCAGCTTATCGGGCGGGGGGCGCAATGAGCAGTTCTTC
TRBJ1-2 | TRBV6-5 | TRBD1 | - | CASPGQGAPGYGYTF | TGTGCCAGCCCGGGACAGGGGGCCCCTGGCTATGGCTACACCTTC
TRBJ1-4 | TRBV27 | TRBD1 | - | CASSSGQGATSTISNEKLFF | TGTGCCAGCAGCTCGGGACAGGGGGCCACTTCAACTATTTCTAATGAAAAACTGTTTTTT
TRBJ1-4 | TRBV7-9 | - | - | CASSQDLGGNNEKLFF | TGCGCCAGCAGCCAAGATCTTGGGGGAAATAATGAAAAACTGTTTTTT
TRBJ2-5 | TRBV5-1 | - | - | CASSLSGIETQYF | TGCGCCAGCAGCTTGTCGGGGATAGAGACCCAGTACTTC
TRBJ2-5 | TRBV6-5 | TRBD2 | - | CASSRSSDTRGAQYF | TGTGCCAGCAGCAGAAGCTCGGACACCCGGGGGGCCCAGTACTTC
TRBJ2-1 | TRBV7-3 | TRBD2 | - | CASSVASGWANEQFF | TGTGCCAGCAGCGTCGCTAGCGGGTGGGCCAATGAGCAGTTCTTC
TRBJ2-7 | TRBV4-3 | - | - | CASSPAARGSYEQYF | TGCGCCAGCAGCCCCGCTGCGCGCGGCTCCTACGAGCAGTACTTC
TRBJ2-2 | TRBV7-6 | TRBD1 | - | CASSSWGAGGPGELFF | TGTGCCAGCAGCTCTTGGGGGGCAGGGGGCCCCGGGGAGCTGTTTTTT
TRBJ2-1 | TRBV29-1 | TRBD2 | - | CSCPAGVPNEQFF | TGCAGCTGTCCAGCGGGAGTCCCCAATGAGCAGTTCTTC
TRBJ1-2 | TRBV4-1 | - | - | CASSQEDGPYGYTF | TGCGCCAGCAGCCAAGAAGACGGACCCTATGGCTACACCTTC
TRBJ2-1 | TRBV5-1 | TRBD1 | - | CASSHPWTGRAYNEQFF | TGCGCCAGCAGCCACCCCTGGACAGGCCGTGCCTACAATGAGCAGTTCTTC
TRBJ1-2 | TRBV2 | TRBD1 | - | CASSPSDREGYGYTF | TGTGCCAGCAGTCCGTCGGACAGGGAGGGATATGGCTACACCTTC
TRBJ2-5 | TRBV30 | - | - | CAWMRGDAPRETQYF | TGTGCCTGGATGAGGGGGGACGCCCCTCGGGAGACCCAGTACTTC
TRBJ2-3 | TRBV4-1 | - | - | CASSSLLADTQYF | TGCGCCAGCAGTTCACTACTAGCAGATACGCAGTATTTT
TRBJ2-7 | TRBV10-3 | TRBD1 | - | CAISESVGDRGYEQYF | TGTGCCATCAGTGAGTCAGTAGGGGACAGGGGCTACGAGCAGTACTTC